This is a list of T cell receptor beta chains from one sample in a study of Ad26.COV2.S vaccination and SARS-CoV-2 variants. Clones were read by immunoSEQ multiplex PCR, and TCRdb kept only the in-frame ones, dropping some. The table includes some 640,000 clones, 89% detected once. The input for sequencing was peripheral blood, taken in a trial of Ad26.COV2.S vaccine versus placebo. All receptors come from a person aged 18 to 59 who received the Ad26.COV2.S COVID-19 vaccine or a placebo. Both conserved end residues are part of each CDR3. D genes are given only for firm matches. Not every row has a clone size; where given, it reads once, few, many or a size class.

-	15	TRBV11-2	TRBJ2-7	-	CASSLAGLGGYEQYF	TGTGCCAGCAGCCTCGCAGGACTAGGGGGCTACGAGCAGTACTTC
-	10	TRBV5-6	TRBJ1-1	-	CASGGTEAFF	TGTGCCAGCGGTGGAACTGAAGCTTTCTTT
TRBD2	16	TRBV24-1	TRBJ2-5	-	CATSDPGTSGGETQYF	TGTGCCACCAGTGACCCCGGGACTAGCGGCGGAGAGACCCAGTACTTC
-	11	TRBV30	TRBJ2-7	few	CAWSLGYEQYF	TGTGCCTGGTCCTTGGGCTACGAGCAGTACTTC
-	15	TRBV24-1	TRBJ1-2	-	CATSDAPTGTYGYTF	TGTGCCACCAGTGATGCCCCTACAGGGACCTATGGCTACACCTTC
-	20	TRBV7-8	TRBJ2-4	-	CASSLASLSDTAIAKNIQYF	TGTGCCAGCAGCTTAGCGTCGTTATCAGACACTGCCATAGCCAAAAACATTCAGTACTTC
TRBD1	15	TRBV9	TRBJ2-7	once	CASSVSGQGRYEQYF	TGTGCCAGCAGCGTATCCGGACAGGGGAGATACGAGCAGTACTTC
-	15	TRBV5-4	TRBJ1-4	-	CASSLGPATNEKLFF	TGTGCCAGCAGCTTGGGGCCGGCAACTAATGAAAAACTGTTTTTT
TRBD1	16	TRBV18	TRBJ2-7	few	CASSPPLDRGQYEQYF	TGTGCCAGCTCACCTCCCCTTGACAGGGGGCAGTACGAGCAGTACTTC
-	12	TRBV29-1	TRBJ2-1	-	CSAYGTDNEQFF	TGCAGCGCCTATGGGACCGACAATGAGCAGTTCTTC
-	13	TRBV7-9	TRBJ2-1	-	CASSPGVYNEQFF	TGTGCCAGCAGCCCCGGGGTATACAATGAGCAGTTCTTC
TRBD1	15	TRBV19	TRBJ2-1	-	CASSPRQGRYNEQFF	TGTGCCAGTAGTCCCCGACAGGGGAGGTACAATGAGCAGTTCTTC
TRBD1	15	TRBV5-4	TRBJ2-1	-	CASSAPLGTANEQFF	TGTGCCAGCAGCGCTCCTTTGGGGACAGCGAATGAGCAGTTCTTC
TRBD1	14	TRBV6-5	TRBJ1-6	once	CASRSGTGGSPLHF	TGTGCCAGCAGGTCCGGGACAGGGGGCTCACCCCTCCACTTT
TRBD2	15	TRBV27	TRBJ2-7	-	CASSLGLAGDYEQYF	TGTGCCAGCAGTCTCGGACTAGCGGGGGACTACGAGCAGTACTTC